Following are 26 T cell receptor beta chains from one sample sequenced in a study of T cell responses to AZD1222 COVID-19 vaccine. TCRdb's table, derived via immunoSEQ multiplex PCR, lists solely in-frame clones and lacks some. The data hold 150,000 or so clones, with around 89% observed a single time. The source material was peripheral blood, sampled on day 0 of AZD1222 vaccination. The receptors were gathered from an adult in good health.

This chain joins TRBV3-1 (or the pseudogene TRBV3-2) and TRBJ1-2; D gene ambiguous. The CDR3 runs 12 residues. V was pared by 4 bases and J by 8 bases, with 11 bases between. Germline loops: CDR1 LGHDT, CDR2 YNNKEL (reference sequence). The CDR3 here is CASSPGPWGYTF. In nucleotides, the CDR3 is TGTGCCAGCAGCCCCGGACCCTGGGGCTACACCTTC.

This rearrangement joins TRBV7-2 to TRBJ1-4; a weak D match, TRBD1 (5 bases). CDR3 length: 15 residues. The germline gives CDR1 SGHTA, CDR2 FQGNSA. Trimming cost V 5 bases and J 0 bases, with 10 bases left between them. The CDR3 loop is CASSPTVTTNEKLFF. The CDR3 nucleotides are TGTGCCAGCAGCCCGACAGTTACAACTAATGAAAAACTGTTTTTT.

This chain links TRBV6-5 with TRBJ2-2, with 11 bases fitting TRBD1. J was trimmed by 2 bases and V by 7 bases; bases with no gene match: 3. Germline lookup yields CDR1 MNHEY and CDR2 SVGAGI. This CDR3 is 15 amino acids long. CDR3 sequence (DNA): TGTGCCAGCATGGACAGGGGGCGCAACACCGGGGAGCTGTTTTTT. Its translation is CASMDRGRNTGELFF.

This chain connects TRBV10-3 to TRBJ1-6, with 7 nucleotides matching TRBD1. From germline, CDR1 is ENHRY and CDR2 SYGVKD. Unmatched junction bases numbered 5, after V lost 5 bases and J lost 7 bases. This CDR3 has 14 amino acids. Here the CDR3 DNA reads TGTGCCATCAGTTCCGGACAGGTCAATTCACCCCTCCACTTT. It specifies CAISSGQVNSPLHF.

This chain links TRBV5-4 with TRBJ2-6; possibly TRBD2 for D (7 bases). Trimming took off 6 bases at V and 0 bases at J, with 22 bases between the two ends. CDR1 SGHNT and CDR2 YYREEE come from the germline V gene (reference sequence). The CDR3 contains 19 residues. The CDR3 sequence is CASNRGAGTTNSGANVLTF. In nucleotides, the CDR3 is TGTGCCAGCAACCGGGGGGCAGGGACGACCAACTCTGGGGCCAACGTCCTGACTTTC.

The chain carries TRBV19 and TRBJ2-2; D possibly matches TRBD1 or TRBD2 (6 bases each). Looked up from germline, CDR1 is LNHDA and CDR2 is SQIVND (reference sequence). CDR3 length: 14 residues. Trimming removed 9 bases from V and 4 bases from J, with 15 bases in between. CDR3 residues: CASGWGAGTGELFF. CDR3 DNA: TGTGCCAGCGGCTGGGGGGCGGGCACCGGGGAGCTGTTTTTT.

The rearrangement links TRBV6-4 to TRBJ1-2; no reliable D call. This CDR3 comprises 10 residues. Germline CDR1 is MRHNA and CDR2 is SNTAGT. V lost 7 bases, J lost 4 bases, and 4 bases lay in between. The CDR3 loop is CASKSYGYTF. CDR3 nucleotide sequence: TGTGCCAGCAAAAGCTATGGCTACACCTTC.

The chain carries TRBV6-4 and TRBJ2-5; 8 nucleotides line up with TRBD2. CDR1 is MRHNA, CDR2 SNTAGT, per germline. The CDR3 totals 14 residues. Losses at the gene ends were 4 bases for V and 5 bases for J; bases not matched to a gene: 6. This chain's CDR3 is CASSVLAGSETQYF. DNA for the CDR3: TGTGCCAGCAGTGTGTTAGCGGGGTCGGAGACCCAGTACTTC.

The rearrangement links TRBV3-1 (or the pseudogene TRBV3-2) to TRBJ1-2; D remains ambiguous. V was cut by 4 bases and J by 5 bases, with 11 bases left in between. Germline V lookup: CDR1 LGHDT, CDR2 YNNKEL (reference sequence). The CDR3 runs to 13 residues. The CDR3 here is CASSPYEGYGYTF. The DNA for the CDR3 is TGTGCCAGCAGCCCATATGAAGGGTATGGCTACACCTTC.

This clone was picked up one time. The V and J genes are TRBV18 and TRBJ2-5; unclear D gene. The CDR3 spans 13 residues. The V gene lost 0 bases and the J gene lost 4 bases, with 6 bases spanning the gap. Germline V gene lookup returns CDR1 KGHSH and CDR2 LQKENI. The CDR3 sequence is CASSPPRGETQYF. CDR3 bases: TGTGCCAGCTCACCACCGAGAGGAGAGACCCAGTACTTC.

V gene TRBV12-3 or TRBV12-4 combines with J gene TRBJ1-2; 8 nucleotides match TRBD1. There are 13 residues in the CDR3. Losses at the gene ends were 7 bases for V and 7 bases for J; bases not matched to a gene: 8. The CDR3 DNA follows: TGTGCCAGCACCGGCAGGGGGCGGGGTGGCTACACCTTC. Translating gives CASTGRGRGGYTF.

This chain joins TRBV30 and TRBJ1-4; tentative D call: TRBD1 (6 bases). The V gene lost 7 bases and the J gene lost 7 bases, with 16 bases spanning the gap. Germline assignment: CDR1 GTSNPN and CDR2 SVGIG (reference sequence). The CDR3 consists of 13 residues. In nucleotides, the CDR3 is TGTGCCTCGAATAGAGGGGGTTTTGAAAAACTGTTTTTT. Translating gives CASNRGGFEKLFF. The full variable domain, its missing parts supplied by reference TRBV30 and TRBJ1-4, is SQTIHQWPATLVQPVGSPLSLECTVEGTSNPNLYWYRQAAGRGLQLLFYSVGIGQISSEVPQNLSASRPQDRQFILSSKKLLLSDSGFYLCASNRGGFEKLFFGSGTQLSVL.

The chain is built from TRBV4-2 and TRBJ2-5; the match to TRBD2 covers 12 bases. The ends lost 4 bases at V and 0 bases at J; junction bases unmatched: 3. The CDR3 is 16 amino acids. Germline values: CDR1 LGHNA, CDR2 YNFKEQ. This CDR3 is CASSRSSGGDQETQYF. The CDR3 region has the DNA TGTGCCAGCAGCCGCTCTAGCGGGGGGGACCAAGAGACCCAGTACTTC.

The genes are TRBV19 and TRBJ1-2; perhaps TRBD1 as D (6 bases). The CDR3 is 14 residues long. Germline CDR1 reads LNHDA; CDR2 reads SQIVND (reference sequence). Trimming removed 5 bases from V and 4 bases from J, with 14 bases in between. CDR3 sequence (DNA): TGTGCCAGTAGTCCGGGGGCCGGGGCCTATGGCTACACCTTC. It yields the protein CASSPGAGAYGYTF.

The gene calls are TRBV7-3 and TRBJ1-2, with D tentatively TRBD1 (5 bases). Trimming took off 7 bases at V and 4 bases at J, with 13 bases between the two ends. The CDR3 contains 13 residues. CDR1 and CDR2 (germline): SGHTA, FQGTGA. CDR3 in amino acids: CASKGTGGYGYTF. The CDR3 DNA follows: TGTGCCAGCAAGGGAACCGGGGGCTATGGCTACACCTTC.

The CDR3 spells CASSASESQLELFF. In DNA form, the CDR3 reads TGTGCCAGCAGCGCCTCAGAGAGTCAGCTAGAGCTGTTTTTT. The chain employs TRBV9 and TRBJ2-2; unclear D gene. Per germline, CDR1 SGDLS and CDR2 YYNGEE. Trimming cost V 3 bases and J 11 bases, with 17 bases left between them. This CDR3 region has 14 residues.

The gene calls are TRBV18 and TRBJ2-7, with D tentatively TRBD1 (5 bases). Germline V gene lookup returns CDR1 KGHSH and CDR2 LQKENI. V was clipped by 0 bases and J by 1 base, with 7 bases between them. There are 14 residues in the CDR3. CDR3 amino acids: CASSPPDTSYEQYF. The CDR3 bases are TGTGCCAGCTCACCACCGGACACTTCCTACGAGCAGTACTTC.

The V gene is TRBV6-1, the J gene TRBJ2-3; 11 bases are shared with TRBD2. The CDR3 covers 15 residues. Germline V CDR1 and CDR2: MNHNS, SASEGT. Germline trimming cut 2 bases from V and 4 bases from J; bases unmatched to any gene: 2. For the CDR3, the DNA is TGTGCCAGCAGTGAAACTAGCGGGGGTCCAGATACGCAGTATTTT. Its translation: CASSETSGGPDTQYF.

This clone was counted once. V is TRBV7-9 and J is TRBJ1-4; TRBD1 matches at 9 bases. The CDR3 contains 15 residues. Trimming at V came to 3 bases and at J to 8 bases, leaving 7 bases not matched to a gene. Germline V lookup: CDR1 SEHNR, CDR2 FQNEAQ (reference sequence). The CDR3 nucleotides read TGTGCCAGCAGCTTTACCGGGACAGGGCGAGAAAAACTGTTTTTT. This encodes CASSFTGTGREKLFF.

This chain links TRBV27 with TRBJ2-7; D is ambiguous. Germline lookup yields CDR1 MNHEY and CDR2 SMNVEV (reference sequence). The length of the CDR3 is 16 residues. V lost 5 bases and J lost 0, with 17 bases in between. The CDR3 loop reads CASSPQVLTYSYEQYF. In DNA, the CDR3 is TGTGCCAGCAGTCCCCAGGTGTTGACGTACTCCTACGAGCAGTACTTC.

This clone was detected once. This chain connects TRBV19 to TRBJ1-6; TRBD1 matches 7 bases. From germline, CDR1 is LNHDA and CDR2 SQIVND (reference sequence). The CDR3 is 16 residues long. The trim removed 6 bases at V and 6 bases at J, leaving 11 bases unmatched. CDR3 loop: CASRQEGARSNSPLHF. The CDR3 coding sequence is TGTGCCAGTAGGCAGGAGGGGGCTCGGAGTAATTCACCCCTCCACTTT.

This sequence joins TRBV6-5 and TRBJ2-5; tentatively, D is TRBD1 (6 bases). In germline, CDR1 is MNHEY, CDR2 SVGAGI. Trimming left V 5 bases short and J 2 bases short, with 15 bases between. This CDR3 spans 15 amino acids. The CDR3 loop is CASSQTGTPQETQYF. The CDR3 bases are TGTGCCAGCAGTCAGACCGGGACACCACAAGAGACCCAGTACTTC.

The chain uses TRBV5-1 and TRBJ2-7; D gene ambiguous. Per germline, CDR1 SGHRS and CDR2 YFSETQ. V was pared by 4 bases and J by 3 bases, with 14 bases between. The CDR3 has 14 residues. CDR3 in amino acids: CASSPLDLLYEQYF. CDR3 DNA: TGCGCCAGCAGCCCGCTCGACCTCCTCTACGAGCAGTACTTC.

The CDR3 loop is CASSPGVSYNTEAFF. In DNA, the CDR3 is TGTGCCAGCTCACCAGGGGTTTCTTACAACACTGAAGCTTTCTTT. The chain employs TRBV18 and TRBJ1-1; D is uncertain. In germline, CDR1 is KGHSH, CDR2 LQKENI. The CDR3 length is 15 residues. The V end was cut by 2 bases, the J end by 2 bases, with 12 bases between.

The V call is TRBV5-8, the J call TRBJ2-1; D remains ambiguous. V lost 7 bases and J lost 7, with 21 bases in between. The germline CDR1 and CDR2 sequences are SGHTS and YDEGEE. There are 15 residues in the CDR3. The CDR3 region has the DNA TGTGCCAGCGGGGTCTTTGGAACCGCAAGAAATGAGCAGTTCTTC. This translates into CASGVFGTARNEQFF.

This clone came up once. The J gene is TRBJ1-3, the V gene TRBV7-2; 8 bases agree with TRBD1. Germline lookup yields CDR1 SGHTA and CDR2 FQGNSA. The CDR3 is 14 residues long. V lost 3 bases, J lost 3 bases, and 1 base stayed unmatched. CDR3 bases: TGTGCCAGCAGCTTTGGACAGGGTGGAAACACCATATATTTT. It specifies CASSFGQGGNTIYF. Drawing the rest from reference TRBV7-2 and TRBJ1-3, the complete variable domain is GAGVSQSPSNKVTEKGKDVELRCDPISGHTALYWYRQSLGQGLEFLIYFQGNSAPDKSGLPSDRFSAERTGGSVSTLTIQRTQQEDSAVYLCASSFGQGGNTIYFGEGSWLTVV.